A selection of T cell receptor beta chains follows, all from one sample in a study. TCRdb reprocessed the 5' RACE reads with MiXCR, giving one entry per CDR3 protein. The data contain around 9,100 distinct CDR3 sequences, roughly 66% of them singletons. The material sequenced was tumor-infiltrating memory CD4+ T cells sorted from the breast tumor. These TCRs come from a female donor with breast cancer. CDR3s include the opening cysteine and the closing phenylalanine or tryptophan. The D gene is left open where the match is weak. Expanded clones get a size class; other rows say once, few or many, or leave the size out.

size	V	D	length	J	DNA	CDR3
.	TRBV20-1	.	11	TRBJ2-1	TGCAGTGCTAGCACTCCGGAGGAGCAGTTCTTC	CSASTPEEQFF
.	TRBV11-1	.	13	TRBJ2-7	TGTGCCAGCAGCCCGGGCGGATCCTACGAGCAGTACTTC	CASSPGGSYEQYF
few	TRBV10-3	.	14	TRBJ2-3	TGTGCCATCAGTGAAGGGGCAGGGAGGGATACGCAGTATTTT	CAISEGAGRDTQYF
few	TRBV12-3/TRBV12-4	.	15	TRBJ1-5	TGTGCCAGCAGTTTTCGACGGGCTAGCAATCAGCCCCAGCATTTT	CASSFRRASNQPQHF
.	TRBV28	.	16	TRBJ2-7	TGTGCCAGCAGTTCCCCCAGCCTGACTTATACCTACGAGCAGTACTTC	CASSSPSLTYTYEQYF
few	TRBV12-3/TRBV12-4	.	15	TRBJ2-6	TGTGCCAGCAGTTTAGTGGGTCCTGGGGCCAACGTCCTGACTTTC	CASSLVGPGANVLTF
few	TRBV20-1	TRBD2	12	TRBJ2-1	TGCAGTGGTGGACTAGCGGGGTATGAGCAGTTCTTC	CSGGLAGYEQFF
.	TRBV20-1	.	13	TRBJ2-7	TGCAGTGCTCCCTTCCCGGGACAAAGCGAGCAGTACTTC	CSAPFPGQSEQYF
.	TRBV29-1	.	11	TRBJ1-2	TGCAGCGTTGGGCAGGACTATGGCTACACCTTC	CSVGQDYGYTF
.	TRBV7-3	TRBD2	19	TRBJ2-3	TGTGCCAGCAGCCCGCATAGCGGGGGACCCGCTCGGGGCACAGATACGCAGTATTTT	CASSPHSGGPARGTDTQYF
.	TRBV12-3/TRBV12-4	.	16	TRBJ2-7	TGTGCCAGCAGTCCATTCCTCGGGACCGGAGCCTACGAGCAGTACTTC	CASSPFLGTGAYEQYF
.	TRBV5-1	.	15	TRBJ1-2	TGCGCCAGCAGCTTGGTGCCGAATAGGAACTATGGCTACACCTTC	CASSLVPNRNYGYTF
.	TRBV6-2/TRBV6-3	.	18	TRBJ2-2	TGTGCCAGCAGTTACGCACGAGGGAACGTCTCGAACACCGGGGAGCTGTTTTTT	CASSYARGNVSNTGELFF
few	TRBV6-5	TRBD1	17	TRBJ2-6	TGTGCCAGCAGGGACAGGGGGTATTCCTCTGGGGCCAACGTCCTGACTTTC	CASRDRGYSSGANVLTF
.	TRBV29-1	.	13	TRBJ1-1	TGCAGCGTTGCGGGAATGACAGGCAGTGTAGCTTTCTTT	CSVAGMTGSVAFF
.	TRBV24-1	.	11	TRBJ1-2	TGTGCCACCAGTGATTTAGGTGGCTACACCTTC	CATSDLGGYTF
.	TRBV6-5	TRBD1	15	TRBJ1-2	TGTGCCAGCAGTTACAAGGACAGGGGGCTTGGTGGCTACACCTTC	CASSYKDRGLGGYTF
.	TRBV12-3/TRBV12-4	.	13	TRBJ2-5	TGTGCCAGCAGCCCCGGAACAGTAGAGACCCAGTACTTC	CASSPGTVETQYF
.	TRBV12-3/TRBV12-4	.	14	TRBJ2-6	TGTGCCAGCAACAGTATTGCTGGGGCCAACGTCCTGACTTTC	CASNSIAGANVLTF
.	TRBV20-1	.	13	TRBJ1-2	TGCAGTGCTAGAGATCCTACCACGAGAGGCTACACCTTC	CSARDPTTRGYTF
.	TRBV9	TRBD2	15	TRBJ2-1	TGTGCCAGCAGCCCTAGACTAGCGGATTACAATGAGCAGTTCTTC	CASSPRLADYNEQFF
.	TRBV7-3	.	18	TRBJ2-6	TGTGCCAGCAGCTTAAGGCCAGCGGGCTTCTCTGGGGCCAACGTCCTGACTTTC	CASSLRPAGFSGANVLTF
.	TRBV29-1	TRBD2	15	TRBJ2-5	TGCAGCGTCGCCCACGGGGCGGGAGATCCAGAGACCCAGTACTTC	CSVAHGAGDPETQYF
.	TRBV7-6	TRBD1	19	TRBJ2-6	TGTGCCAGCAGCCCCGACAGGGGGTTTGGTTTATCGGGGGCCAACGTCCTGACTTTC	CASSPDRGFGLSGANVLTF
.	TRBV7-2	.	13	TRBJ2-5	TGTGCCAGCAGCTCCTTTATACAAGAGACCCGGTACTTC	CASSSFIQETRYF
.	TRBV6-1	TRBD1	15	TRBJ2-7	TGTGCCAGCCAGAGGAAGGCAGGGGGTGCAGACGAGCAGTACTTC	CASQRKAGGADEQYF
.	TRBV7-9	.	13	TRBJ1-1	TGTGCCAGCAGCTGGGGGGGGGACACTGAAGCTTTCTTT	CASSWGGDTEAFF
medium-sized	TRBV6-5	TRBD1	14	TRBJ1-2	TGTGCCAGCAGCGCCCAACGGACAGGGGGTGGCTACACCTTC	CASSAQRTGGGYTF
.	TRBV5-1	.	14	TRBJ2-1	TGCGCCAGCAGCTTCAGAAGCAGCAGGGATGAGCAGTTCTTC	CASSFRSSRDEQFF
.	TRBV29-1	TRBD2	16	TRBJ2-1	TGCAGCGTCCCTCCTTGGGGACTAGCGGGAGCCGGTGAGCAGTTCTTC	CSVPPWGLAGAGEQFF
.	TRBV10-3	TRBD1	16	TRBJ1-5	TGTGCCATCGGCGGCGGAGGGGGCGCCGGCAATCAGCCCCAGCATTTT	CAIGGGGGAGNQPQHF
.	TRBV20-1	.	13	TRBJ1-1	TGCAGTGCGAATCGACAGGTGAGGACTGAAGCTTTCTTT	CSANRQVRTEAFF
.	TRBV20-1	TRBD2	17	TRBJ2-1	TGCAGTGCCCCTGCATCCAGCGGGGGCATCTCCTACAATGAGCAGTTCTTC	CSAPASSGGISYNEQFF
.	TRBV5-6	.	16	TRBJ1-4	TGTGCCAGCAGCTTGATGAGCCAGGGAGAGGTTGAAAAACTGTTTTTT	CASSLMSQGEVEKLFF
once	TRBV6-6	.	16	TRBJ1-2	TGTGCCAGCAGTTACTCGACGGATTTTTTTAACTATGGCTACACCTTC	CASSYSTDFFNYGYTF
.	TRBV7-2	.	12	TRBJ2-6	TGTGCCAGCAGCACCTCTCGACAGGAAGTACTTTTC	CASSTSRQEVLF
.	TRBV11-2	TRBD1	17	TRBJ1-2	TGTGCCAGCAGCTCACCTCCTCCCGGGACAGGGGGGTATGGCTACACCTTC	CASSSPPPGTGGYGYTF
.	TRBV12-3/TRBV12-4	TRBD2	15	TRBJ2-1	TGTGCCAGCATCCAGACCGGGGGGGCACACAATGAGCAGTTCTTC	CASIQTGGAHNEQFF
.	TRBV5-1	.	15	TRBJ1-5	TGCGCCAGCAGCTTGGATGGGGGGTACAATCAGCCCCAGCATTTT	CASSLDGGYNQPQHF
once	TRBV4-1	.	16	TRBJ2-3	TGCGCCAGCAGCCAACTCGAACTTGTGAACTACAATGAGCAGTATTTT	CASSQLELVNYNEQYF